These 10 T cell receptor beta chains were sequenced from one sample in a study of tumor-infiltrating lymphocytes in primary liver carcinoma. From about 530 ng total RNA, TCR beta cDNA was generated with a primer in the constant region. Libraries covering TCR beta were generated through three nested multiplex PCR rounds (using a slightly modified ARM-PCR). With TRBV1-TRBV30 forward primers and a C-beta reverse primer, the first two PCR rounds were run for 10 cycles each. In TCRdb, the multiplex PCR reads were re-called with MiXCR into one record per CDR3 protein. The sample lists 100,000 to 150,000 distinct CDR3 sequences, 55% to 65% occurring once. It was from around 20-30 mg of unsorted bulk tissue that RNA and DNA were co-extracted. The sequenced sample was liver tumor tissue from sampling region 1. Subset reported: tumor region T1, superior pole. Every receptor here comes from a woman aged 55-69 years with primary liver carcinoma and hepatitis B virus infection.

CDR3 amino acids: CATSRNTGELFF. In DNA, the CDR3 is TGTGCCACCAGTCGGAACACCGGGGAGCTGTTTTTT. J is TRBJ2-2 and V is TRBV24-1; D is unclear. The V gene lost 6 bases and the J gene lost 1 base, with 2 bases spanning the gap. The CDR3 contains 12 residues. Germline CDR1 reads KGHDR; CDR2 reads SFDVKD.

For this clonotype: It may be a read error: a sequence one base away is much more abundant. The DNA of the CDR3 is TGCAGCGTTGAAGGTCGCAGGGCCGGTGACTACACCTTC. It yields the protein CSVEGRRAGDYTF. The gene calls are TRBV29-1 and TRBJ1-2, with a weak D call TRBD1 (5 bases). Germline V gives CDR1 SQVTM, CDR2 ANQGSEA. The CDR3 has 13 amino acids. Trimming cost V 1 base and J 10 bases, with 16 bases left between them.

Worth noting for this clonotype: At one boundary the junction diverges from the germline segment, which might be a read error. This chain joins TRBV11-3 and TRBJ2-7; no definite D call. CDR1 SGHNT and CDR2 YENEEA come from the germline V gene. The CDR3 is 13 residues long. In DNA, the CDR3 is TGTGCCAGCGGCTTAGACAATGGCTACGAGCAGTACTTC. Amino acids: CASGLDNGYEQYF.

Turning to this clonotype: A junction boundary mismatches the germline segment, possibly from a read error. CDR3 DNA sequence: TGTGTCAGCAGCCCATGGGGACCCGGCTCTGGGGCCAACGTCCTGACTTTC. This sequence encodes CVSSPWGPGSGANVLTF. The chain employs TRBV4-2 and TRBJ2-6; D possibly uses TRBD1 or TRBD2 (5 bases each). The CDR3 runs 17 residues. Germline V lookup: CDR1 LGHNA, CDR2 YNFKEQ.

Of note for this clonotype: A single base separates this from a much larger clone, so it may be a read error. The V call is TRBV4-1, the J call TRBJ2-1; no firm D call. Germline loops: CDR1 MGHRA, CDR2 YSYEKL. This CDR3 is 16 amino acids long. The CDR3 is CASRQDPLGRRDEQFF. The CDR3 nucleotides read TGCGCCAGCAGACAAGACCCTCTGGGCCGTCGCGATGAGCAGTTCTTC.

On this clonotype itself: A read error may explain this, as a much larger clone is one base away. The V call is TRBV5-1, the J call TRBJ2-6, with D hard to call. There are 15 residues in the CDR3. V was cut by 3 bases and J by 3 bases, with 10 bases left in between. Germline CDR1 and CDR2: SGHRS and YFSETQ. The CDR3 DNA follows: TGCGCCAGCAGCTCGATAGGGATTGGGGCCAACGTCCTGACTTTC. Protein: CASSSIGIGANVLTF. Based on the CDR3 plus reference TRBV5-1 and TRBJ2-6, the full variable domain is KAGVTQTPRYLIKTRGQQVTLSCSPISGHRSVSWYQQTPGQGLQFLFEYFSETQRNKGNFPGRFSGRQFSNSRSEMNVSTLELGDSALYLCASSSIGIGANVLTFGAGSRLTVL.

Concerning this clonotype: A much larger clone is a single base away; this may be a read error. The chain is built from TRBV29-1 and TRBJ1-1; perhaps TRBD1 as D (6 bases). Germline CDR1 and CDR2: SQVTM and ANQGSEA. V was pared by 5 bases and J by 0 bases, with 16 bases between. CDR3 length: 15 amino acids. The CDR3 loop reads CSVSGVGGMNTEAFF. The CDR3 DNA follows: TGCAGCGTTTCGGGGGTCGGGGGCATGAACACTGAAGCTTTCTTT.

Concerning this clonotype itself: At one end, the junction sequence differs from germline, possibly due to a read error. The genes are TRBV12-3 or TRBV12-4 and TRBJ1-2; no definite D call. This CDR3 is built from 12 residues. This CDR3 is CGSSLNPYGYTF. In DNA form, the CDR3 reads TGTGGCAGCAGTTTAAATCCCTATGGTTACACCTTC.

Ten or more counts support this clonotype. The CDR3 DNA follows: TGTGCCAGCAAAGGTTCCGTCTCCTATAATTCACCCCTCCACTTT. Protein sequence: CASKGSVSYNSPLHF. The chain joins TRBV6-5 to TRBJ1-6; D is ambiguous. The CDR3 loop spans 15 amino acids. Germline-derived CDR1 and CDR2 are MNHEY and SVGAGI. V was cut by 7 bases and J by 0 bases, with 10 bases left in between.

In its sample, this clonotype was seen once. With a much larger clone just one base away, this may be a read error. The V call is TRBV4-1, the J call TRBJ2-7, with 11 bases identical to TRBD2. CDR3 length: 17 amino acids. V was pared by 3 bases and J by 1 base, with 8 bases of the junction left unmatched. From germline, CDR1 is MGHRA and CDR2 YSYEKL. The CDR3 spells CASSQLLAGVSSYEQYF. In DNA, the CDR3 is TGCGCCAGCAGCCAGTTACTAGCGGGGGTTTCTTCCTACGAGCAGTACTTC.